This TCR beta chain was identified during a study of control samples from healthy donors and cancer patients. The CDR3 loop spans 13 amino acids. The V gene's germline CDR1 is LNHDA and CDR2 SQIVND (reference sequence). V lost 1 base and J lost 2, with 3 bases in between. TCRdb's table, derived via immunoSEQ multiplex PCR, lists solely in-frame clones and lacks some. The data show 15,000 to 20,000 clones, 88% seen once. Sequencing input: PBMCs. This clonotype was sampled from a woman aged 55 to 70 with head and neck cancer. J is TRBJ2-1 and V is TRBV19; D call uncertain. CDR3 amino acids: CASSIGAYNEQFF. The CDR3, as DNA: TGTGCCAGTAGTATAGGGGCCTACAATGAGCAGTTCTTC.